The subject of this entry is one TCR beta chain. These data are taken from a study of blood T cell repertoires in COVID-19. Across the study: Researchers got acute and convalescent COVID-19 samples from the United States, Italy and Spain. T cells, B-cell-depleted T cells, or PBMCs supplied cDNA or gDNA.

Study processing details: Amplification with reference gene primers provided the estimates of nucleated cell counts. Produced via immunoSEQ multiplex PCR; TCRdb's table is partial and in-frame only. V and J calls and clone size are given by that table; D and trimming were obtained from the DNA. The sample holds roughly 100,000 clones, over 75% seen once. J gave up 8 bases and V 8 bases, and 17 bases lay outside the gene matches. CDR3 size: 17 residues. The germline V gene has CDR1 SGHVS and CDR2 FQNEAQ. This sequence joins TRBV7-8 and TRBJ2-1; TRBD2 matches at 11 bases. The source is a woman older than 75 with active or convalescent COVID-19. Sequenced: peripheral blood. CDR3 residues: CASGIIAGGPGRDEQFF. CDR3 bases: TGTGCCAGCGGAATCATAGCGGGAGGGCCCGGGCGTGATGAGCAGTTCTTC.